Below, 14 T cell receptor beta chains from the same sample are listed, as sequenced in a study of blood T cell repertoires in COVID-19. Clones were sequenced by immunoSEQ multiplex PCR, and TCRdb holds only the in-frame ones, with some missing. The table shows over 10,000 clones, with roughly 90% occurring only once. Material for sequencing was peripheral blood. Every receptor here comes from a man aged 70 or older with active COVID-19.

The V and J genes are TRBV5-1 and TRBJ2-7; TRBD1 is a possible D gene (6 bases). The V gene's germline CDR1 is SGHRS and CDR2 YFSETQ. V lost 4 bases and J lost 6, with 17 bases in between. The CDR3 is 14 amino acids. The CDR3 coding sequence is TGCGCCAGCAGCGCTAATACAGGGTCGGTCGAGCAGTACTTC. Translating gives CASSANTGSVEQYF.

The chain carries TRBV30 and TRBJ2-4; 12 bases align to TRBD2. From germline, CDR1 is GTSNPN and CDR2 SVGIG (reference sequence). With 3 bases clipped from V and 12 bases from J, the junction kept 6 bases outside the gene matches. The CDR3 has 13 amino acids. CDR3 region: CAWSPGLAGTQYF. For the CDR3, the DNA is TGTGCCTGGAGCCCGGGACTAGCGGGTACTCAGTACTTC.

The genes are TRBV4-1 and TRBJ2-7; TRBD1 aligns across 10 bases. Germline CDR1 reads MGHRA; CDR2 reads YSYEKL. The CDR3 sequence is 15 residues long. The J segment lost 5 bases and the V segment lost 4 bases, leaving 8 bases of the junction unmatched. CDR3 coding DNA: TGCGCCAGCAGCCCCCAGGGACAGGGGAGGGACGAGCAGTACTTC. Translation gives CASSPQGQGRDEQYF.

DNA of the CDR3: TGTGCCAGTAGCTCCCGGGACTACTACGAGCAGTACTTC. Amino acid sequence: CASSSRDYYEQYF. This chain uses TRBV19 with TRBJ2-7; 7 nucleotides line up with TRBD2. This CDR3 has 13 amino acids. J lost 3 bases, V lost 6 bases, and 5 bases had no gene match. Germline lookup yields CDR1 LNHDA and CDR2 SQIVND (reference sequence).

The chain uses TRBV15 and TRBJ2-7, with 7 bases identical to TRBD1. V lost 0 bases to trimming and J lost 2 bases; unmatched junction nucleotides: 4. The CDR3 is 15 amino acids. Germline values: CDR1 LNHNV, CDR2 YYDKDF (reference sequence). CDR3 coding DNA: TGTGCCACCAGCAGAGAGACACAGGGGCCCTACGAGCAGTACTTC. Protein sequence: CATSRETQGPYEQYF. The full variable domain, in which reference TRBV15 and TRBJ2-7 provide the parts outside the CDR3, is DAMVIQNPRYQVTQFGKPVTLSCSQTLNHNVMYWYQQKSSQAPKLLFHYYDKDFNNEADTPDNFQSRRPNTSFCFLDIRSPGLGDTAMYLCATSRETQGPYEQYFGPGTRLTVT.

V and J are TRBV7-2 and TRBJ1-5, with D uncertain. With 5 bases removed from V and 7 bases from J, the gap between germline ends came to 9 bases. CDR3 length equals 12 residues. Germline V lookup: CDR1 SGHTA, CDR2 FQGNSA. This chain's CDR3 is CASSISRQPQHF. The CDR3 DNA is TGTGCCAGCAGCATCTCCCGGCAGCCCCAGCATTTT.

The V and J genes are TRBV4-1 and TRBJ1-3, with D possibly matching TRBD1 (5 bases). There are 15 residues in the CDR3. CDR1 and CDR2 (germline): MGHRA, YSYEKL. V shed 4 bases and J shed 4 bases, with 14 bases lying between them. The CDR3 coding sequence is TGCGCCAGCAGCCCTCGTAGGACATCCGGAAACACCATATATTTT. This encodes CASSPRRTSGNTIYF.

The chain employs TRBV18 and TRBJ1-1; TRBD1 aligns across 9 bases. V lost 5 bases to trimming and J lost 4 bases; unmatched junction nucleotides: 5. The length of the CDR3 is 14 residues. CDR1 KGHSH and CDR2 LQKENI come from the germline V gene. CDR3 sequence reads: CASSGQGQGTEAFF. The CDR3 DNA is TGTGCCAGCTCAGGGCAGGGACAGGGCACTGAAGCTTTCTTT.

V gene TRBV5-1 combines with J gene TRBJ2-3; 12 bases are a match to TRBD2. The V gene's germline CDR1 is SGHRS and CDR2 YFSETQ. V gave up 4 bases and J gave up 6 bases; unmatched junction bases: 12. The CDR3 runs to 17 residues. The CDR3 region has the DNA TGCGCCAGCAGCCCGGGACTAGCGGGTGTCACACCGGATACGCAGTATTTT. The encoded protein is CASSPGLAGVTPDTQYF.

This clone was recorded once. The genes are TRBV18 and TRBJ2-4; TRBD2 aligns across 9 bases. J gave up 7 bases and V 5 bases, and 9 bases lay outside the gene matches. Germline CDR1 KGHSH, CDR2 LQKENI. The CDR3 runs to 15 residues. DNA of the CDR3: TGTGCCAGCTCAAGTAGCGGGGGCCGCGGGAACATTCAGTACTTC. Protein product: CASSSSGGRGNIQYF.

The chain employs TRBV29-1 and TRBJ2-7, with a weak D call TRBD1 (5 bases). V lost 3 bases and J lost 8, with 14 bases in between. The V gene's germline CDR1 is SQVTM and CDR2 ANQGSEA. This CDR3 region has 12 residues. The CDR3, as DNA: TGCAGCGTTGAGTACCAGGGTGGGAAGCAGTACTTC. This encodes CSVEYQGGKQYF.

The V and J genes are TRBV19 and TRBJ1-5, with D possibly TRBD1 on 5 matching bases. V dropped 5 bases and J dropped 5 bases, with 13 bases sitting between them. Germline V gene data show CDR1 as LNHDA and CDR2 as SQIVND (reference sequence). The CDR3 is 14 amino acids. The CDR3 coding sequence is TGTGCCAGTAGTTCCTCGGGGGGATATCAGCCCCAGCATTTT. Amino acid sequence: CASSSSGGYQPQHF.

The rearrangement links TRBV5-4 to TRBJ2-1; 12 nucleotides agree with TRBD2. The ends lost 4 bases at V and 9 bases at J; junction bases unmatched: 8. The CDR3 totals 15 residues. Germline-derived CDR1 and CDR2 are SGHNT and YYREEE (reference sequence). This chain's CDR3 is CASSVAASGRGEQFF. The DNA of the CDR3 is TGTGCCAGCAGCGTGGCGGCTAGCGGGAGGGGTGAGCAGTTCTTC. Based on the CDR3 plus reference TRBV5-4 and TRBJ2-1, the full variable domain is ETGVTQSPTHLIKTRGQQVTLRCSSQSGHNTVSWYQQALGQGPQFIFQYYREEENGRGNFPPRFSGLQFPNYSSELNVNALELDDSALYLCASSVAASGRGEQFFGPGTRLTVL.

The V and J genes are TRBV29-1 and TRBJ1-1; TRBD1 matches at 11 bases. Trimming removed 7 bases from V and 3 bases from J; junction bases left unmatched: 10. In germline, CDR1 is SQVTM, CDR2 ANQGSEA. This CDR3 spans 15 amino acids. This chain's CDR3 is CSGAGTGGRDTEAFF. Written as DNA, the CDR3 is TGCAGCGGTGCCGGGACAGGGGGGAGAGACACTGAAGCTTTCTTT.